The 5 T cell receptor beta chains below were found in one sample sequenced in a study of T cells in localized non-small cell lung cancer. The protocol was immunoSEQ multiplex PCR, while the TCRdb copy is restricted to in-frame clones and leaves out a portion. The sample holds some 49,000 clones, 81% seen once. The sequencing used peripheral blood mononuclear cells, collected before any cancer treatment. Receptor source: a man between 40 and 70 years old with stage III lung adenocarcinoma.

The rearrangement links TRBV7-8 to TRBJ1-6; 7 nucleotides match TRBD1. Germline trimming cut 5 bases from V and 8 bases from J; bases unmatched to any gene: 9. The germline CDR1 and CDR2 sequences are SGHVS and FQNEAQ. The CDR3 loop spans 15 amino acids. CDR3 residues: CASSVRDSLYSPLHF. CDR3 in DNA: TGTGCCAGCAGCGTAAGGGACAGTCTATATTCACCCCTCCACTTT. Drawing the rest from reference TRBV7-8 and TRBJ1-6, the complete variable domain is GAGVSQSPRYKVAKRGQDVALRCDPISGHVSLFWYQQALGQGPEFLTYFQNEAQLDKSGLPSDRFFAERPEGSVSTLKIQRTQQEDSAVYLCASSVRDSLYSPLHFGNGTRLTVT.

V usage is TRBV30 and J usage is TRBJ2-7, with TRBD1 matching 10 bases. The CDR3 length is 13 residues. V lost 3 bases to trimming and J lost 3 bases; unmatched junction nucleotides: 2. CDR1 is GTSNPN and CDR2 is SVGIG in the germline V gene (reference sequence). The CDR3, as DNA: TGTGCCTGGAGAGGACAGGGGGTCTACGAGCAGTACTTC. This codes for CAWRGQGVYEQYF.

The genes are TRBV28 and TRBJ2-3; D might be TRBD1 or TRBD2, each matching 5 bases. Germline V lookup: CDR1 MDHEN, CDR2 SYDVKM. Trimming removed 2 bases from V and 3 bases from J, with 21 bases in between. The CDR3 has 18 amino acids. The CDR3 bases are TGTGCCAGCAGTTTAGCTGGTGGTTCCGGGACCAGAACAGATACGCAGTATTTT. It is translated as CASSLAGGSGTRTDTQYF.

The chain couples TRBV7-3 to TRBJ2-6; the D is unclear. The CDR3 consists of 15 residues. V gave up 7 bases and J gave up 0 bases, with 10 bases separating them. Germline V lookup: CDR1 SGHTA, CDR2 FQGTGA. CDR3 loop: CASTNSPSGANVLTF. For the CDR3, the DNA is TGTGCCAGCACCAACTCCCCCTCTGGGGCCAACGTCCTGACTTTC.

The chain employs TRBV5-8 and TRBJ1-2; 7 positions agree with TRBD1. V gave up 8 bases and J gave up 3 bases; unmatched junction bases: 13. The CDR3 has 15 residues. Germline loops: CDR1 SGHTS, CDR2 YDEGEE. CDR3 DNA: TGTGCCAGTAGGTTAACAGGGGCCAGCGACTATGGCTACACCTTC. Protein product: CASRLTGASDYGYTF.